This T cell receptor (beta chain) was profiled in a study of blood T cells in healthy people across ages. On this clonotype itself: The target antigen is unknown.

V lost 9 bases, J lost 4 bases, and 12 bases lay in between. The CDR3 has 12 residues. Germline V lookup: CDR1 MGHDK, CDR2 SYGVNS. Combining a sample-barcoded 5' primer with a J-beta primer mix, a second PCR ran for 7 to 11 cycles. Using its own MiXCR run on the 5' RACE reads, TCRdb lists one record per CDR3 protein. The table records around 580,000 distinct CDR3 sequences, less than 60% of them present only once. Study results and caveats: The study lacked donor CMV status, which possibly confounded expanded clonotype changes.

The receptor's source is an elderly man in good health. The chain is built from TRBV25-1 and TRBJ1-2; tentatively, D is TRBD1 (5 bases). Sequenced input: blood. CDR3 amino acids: CARQVGVYGYTF. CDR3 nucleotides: TGTGCCAGACAGGTGGGGGTCTATGGCTACACCTTC.